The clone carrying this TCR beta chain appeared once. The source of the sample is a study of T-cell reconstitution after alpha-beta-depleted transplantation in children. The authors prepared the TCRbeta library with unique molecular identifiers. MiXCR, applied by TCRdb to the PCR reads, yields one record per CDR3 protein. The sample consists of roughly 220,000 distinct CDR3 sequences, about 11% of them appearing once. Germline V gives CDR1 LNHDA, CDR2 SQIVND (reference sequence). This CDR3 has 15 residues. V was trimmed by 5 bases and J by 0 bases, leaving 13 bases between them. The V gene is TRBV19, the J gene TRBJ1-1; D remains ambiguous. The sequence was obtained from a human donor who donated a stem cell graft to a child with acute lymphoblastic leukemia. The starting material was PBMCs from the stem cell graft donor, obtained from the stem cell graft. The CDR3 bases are TGTGCCAGTAGTCCAGGTATGGCGCTGAACACTGAAGCTTTCTTT. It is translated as CASSPGMALNTEAFF.